The clone carrying this T cell receptor (beta chain) was observed a handful of times. Its antigen remains unidentified. The CDR3 totals 15 residues. With V trimmed by 5 bases and J by 6 bases, 12 bases remained unmatched. Germline-derived CDR1 and CDR2 are DFQATT and SNEGSKA (reference sequence). This entry comes from a study of blood T cells in healthy people across ages. A J-beta primer mix and a sample-barcoded 5' primer were used in a second PCR of roughly 7 to 12 cycles. TCRdb reanalysed the 5' RACE reads using MiXCR and keeps one entry per CDR3 protein. There are 1.5 million to 1.9 million distinct CDR3 sequences in the sample; roughly 43% occur only once, and about 4% lies in the top ten. Study observations and caveats: The fall in TCR beta diversity per million T cells was roughly linear with age.

The receptor's source is a young woman in good health. This chain uses TRBV20-1 with TRBJ2-3, with TRBD2 matching over 9 bases. The sample comprised blood. The CDR3 here is CSAGDIAGALDTQYF. For the CDR3, the DNA is TGCAGTGCTGGGGATATAGCGGGAGCATTGGATACGCAGTATTTT.